These 5 T cell receptor beta chains came from one sample sequenced in a study of blood T cell repertoires in COVID-19. TCRdb's copy holds only in-frame clones and misses some; the assay was immunoSEQ multiplex PCR. The repertoire consists of about 190,000 clones, with approximately 90% occurring once and the leading ten covering approximately 4%. The sequenced sample consisted of peripheral blood. The receptors derive from a human donor in a cohort sampled during active COVID-19.

The gene calls are TRBV5-1 and TRBJ2-7, with 7 nucleotides matching TRBD2. The CDR3 has 15 residues. Per the germline V gene, CDR1 is SGHRS and CDR2 is YFSETQ. After removal of 4 bases from V and 0 bases from J, the junction contained 7 bases not matched to a gene. As DNA, the CDR3 is TGCGCCAGCAGCAGCCAAGCGGGAAGCTCCTACGAGCAGTACTTC. Translation: CASSSQAGSSYEQYF.

This chain joins TRBV21-1 and TRBJ2-1; no DNA check was done on the table's D call, TRBD2. TRBV21-1 constitutes a pseudogene. The CDR3 runs 18 residues. The CDR3 is CASSPGLAGERSYNEQFF. Here the CDR3 DNA reads TGTGCCAGCAGCCCGGGACTAGCGGGAGAGAGGTCCTACAATGAGCAGTTCTTC.

The V and J genes are TRBV27 and TRBJ1-1; D uncertain. The CDR3 runs 13 residues. Germline V lookup: CDR1 MNHEY, CDR2 SMNVEV (reference sequence). With 3 bases removed from V and 1 base from J, the gap between germline ends came to 6 bases. The CDR3 DNA reads as TGTGCCAGCAGTTTTACGGGGAACACTGAAGCTTTCTTT. Translated, it gives CASSFTGNTEAFF.

This chain links TRBV5-1 with TRBJ1-5, with D possibly being TRBD1 (5 bases). The CDR3 loop spans 12 amino acids. The V end was cut by 8 bases, the J end by 5 bases, with 11 bases between. Germline V gene lookup returns CDR1 SGHRS and CDR2 YFSETQ. The CDR3, as DNA: TGCGCCAGTGCACGGGGGTATCAGCCCCAGCATTTT. Protein: CASARGYQPQHF.

The rearrangement links TRBV5-1 to TRBJ2-2; 10 bases align to TRBD2. The V gene's germline CDR1 is SGHRS and CDR2 YFSETQ. This CDR3 contains 15 residues. Trimming at V came to 0 bases and at J to 6 bases, leaving 2 bases not matched to a gene. In DNA, the CDR3 is TGCGCCAGCAGCTTGGATCTAGCGGGAGCCGGGGAGCTGTTTTTT. This codes for CASSLDLAGAGELFF.